This entry concerns a single TCR beta chain. What it recognizes is unknown. The assay was immunoSEQ multiplex PCR, and TCRdb's table has in-frame clones only and misses some. The profile shows more than 65,000 clones, about 87% of them singletons. This sample was taken from a study of OX40 agonist ivuxolimab in advanced cancers. Study in general: Past anti-PD-1, anti-PD-L1 or anti-CTLA-4 therapy was accepted, and around 40% had received some.

Study observations and caveats: There were also nonresponders showing low normalized T-cell clonal expansion.

CDR1 SGHVS and CDR2 FNYEAQ come from the germline V gene. V gave up 1 base and J gave up 3 bases, with 12 bases separating them. This CDR3 comprises 15 residues. The sequencing here drew on CD4+ or CD8+ T cells sorted from blood, taken in a trial of the OX40 agonist ivuxolimab. The chain is built from TRBV7-6 and TRBJ1-2; D gene ambiguous. The source of this sequence is an adult with an advanced solid tumor such as melanoma, head and neck, liver or kidney cancer. The CDR3 bases are TGTGCCAGCAGCTTAGGGTTCACTGGTGACTATGGCTACACCTTC. Its translation: CASSLGFTGDYGYTF. Looking up the rest from reference TRBV7-6 and TRBJ1-2 gives the full variable domain: GAGVSQSPRYKVTKRGQDVALRCDPISGHVSLYWYRQALGQGPEFLTYFNYEAQQDKSGLPNDRFSAERPEGSISTLTIQRTEQRDSAMYRCASSLGFTGDYGYTFGSGTRLTVV.